The clone carrying this T cell receptor beta chain was found many times. V lost 0 bases, J lost 0 bases, and 10 bases lay in between. This CDR3 region has 15 residues. Germline V lookup: CDR1 SGHRS, CDR2 YFSETQ. A library of TCRbeta sequences, prepared with unique molecular identifiers, was generated. TCRdb used MiXCR to reprocess the PCR reads, holding one entry per CDR3 protein. The sample includes about 200,000 distinct CDR3 sequences, more than 12% of them seen just once. The data are from a study of T-cell reconstitution after alpha-beta-depleted transplantation in children. The sample here was PBMCs from the stem cell graft donor, taken from the stem cell graft. The rearrangement joins TRBV5-1 to TRBJ2-7; no definite D call. This TCR derives from a human donor who donated a stem cell graft to a child with acute lymphoblastic leukemia. CDR3 DNA sequence: TGCGCCAGCAGCTTGGAACCGTCTAGCTCCTACGAGCAGTACTTC. Translation gives CASSLEPSSSYEQYF.